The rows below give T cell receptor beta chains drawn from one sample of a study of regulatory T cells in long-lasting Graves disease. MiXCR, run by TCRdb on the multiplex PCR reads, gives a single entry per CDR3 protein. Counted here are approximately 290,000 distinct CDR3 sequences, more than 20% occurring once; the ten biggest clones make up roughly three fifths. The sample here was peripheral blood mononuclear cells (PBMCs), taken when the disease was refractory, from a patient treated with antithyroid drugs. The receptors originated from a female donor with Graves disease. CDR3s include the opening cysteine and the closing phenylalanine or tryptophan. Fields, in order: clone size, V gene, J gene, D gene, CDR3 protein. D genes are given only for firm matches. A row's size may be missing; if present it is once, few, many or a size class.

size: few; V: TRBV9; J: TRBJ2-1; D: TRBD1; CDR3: CASSRQGAGLLNEQFF
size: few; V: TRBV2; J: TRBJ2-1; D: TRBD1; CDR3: CASSAGQGVNNEQFF
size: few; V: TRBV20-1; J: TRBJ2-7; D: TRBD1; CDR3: CSAEDRGNEQYF
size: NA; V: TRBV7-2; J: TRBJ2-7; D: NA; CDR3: CASSFDGRTYEQYF
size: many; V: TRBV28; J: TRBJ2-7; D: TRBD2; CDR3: CASSPAGASYEQYF
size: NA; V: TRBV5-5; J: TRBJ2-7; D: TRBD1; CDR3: CASSLGINRGIYEQYF
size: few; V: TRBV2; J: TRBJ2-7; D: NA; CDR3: CAGRNGGTYEQYF
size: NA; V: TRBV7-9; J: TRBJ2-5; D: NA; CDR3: CASSPYLAGMETQYF
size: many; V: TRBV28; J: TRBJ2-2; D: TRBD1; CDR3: CASGTGGRTGELFF
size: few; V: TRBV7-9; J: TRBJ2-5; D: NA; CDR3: CASSLLHGETQYF
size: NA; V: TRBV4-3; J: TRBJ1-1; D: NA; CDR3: CASSHALEAPMNTEAFF
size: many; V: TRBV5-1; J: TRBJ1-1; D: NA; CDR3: CASSPFPSTVNTEAFF
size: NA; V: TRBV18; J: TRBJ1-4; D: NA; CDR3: CASSPGHLEKLFF
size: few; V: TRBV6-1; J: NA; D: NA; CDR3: CAVQARGAGETQYF
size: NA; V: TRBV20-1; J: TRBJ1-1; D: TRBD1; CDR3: CSAHTGDPNTEAFF
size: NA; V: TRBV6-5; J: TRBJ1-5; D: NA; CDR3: CASSYSAREPNQPQHF
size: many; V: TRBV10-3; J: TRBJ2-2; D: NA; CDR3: CAITTDDTGELFF
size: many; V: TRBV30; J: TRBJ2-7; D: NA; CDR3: CAWTSGEKGTDEQYF
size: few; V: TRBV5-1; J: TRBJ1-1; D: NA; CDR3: CASSSGGFTEAFF
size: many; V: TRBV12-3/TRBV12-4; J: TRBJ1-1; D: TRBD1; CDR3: CASSLRQGVNTEAFF
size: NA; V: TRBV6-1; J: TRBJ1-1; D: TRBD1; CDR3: CASGHTGAGTEAFF
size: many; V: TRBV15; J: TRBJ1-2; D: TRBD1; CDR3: CATSRDRRGSNYGYTF
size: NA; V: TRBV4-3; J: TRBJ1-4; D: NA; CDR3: CASSQGPQSNEKLFF
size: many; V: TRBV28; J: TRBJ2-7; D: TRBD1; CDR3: CASSPTRTGRWSSYEQYF
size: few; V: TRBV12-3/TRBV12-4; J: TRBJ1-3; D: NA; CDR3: CASTYDGVTIYF
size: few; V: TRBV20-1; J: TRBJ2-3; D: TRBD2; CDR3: CSARVLREGLHTDTQYF